The 27 T cell receptor beta chains reported below all come from one sample, sequenced in a study of T cells in tumors after PD-1 blockade. Profiling relied on immunoSEQ multiplex PCR, and the TCRdb table lists in-frame clones only, not all of them. This table has some 60,000 clones, around three quarters appearing once. The sequencing here drew on PBMCs, taken before anti-PD-1 treatment. The origin of the receptors is a human donor with basal cell carcinoma.

On this clone itself: The junction does not match germline at one end; this may be a read error. Other DNA sequences in the same sample also yield this CDR3. The chain employs TRBV18 and TRBJ1-3; 7 nucleotides agree with TRBD1. CDR1 is KGHSH, CDR2 LQKENI, per germline. The CDR3 is made up of 15 amino acids. The CDR3 nucleotides are TGTGCCAGCTCACCGGGACAGAGCTCTGGAAATACCATATATTTT. Translating gives CASSPGQSSGNTIYF.

The J gene is TRBJ2-6, the V gene TRBV4-1; tentative D call: TRBD1 (6 bases). The CDR3 sequence is 17 residues long. Germline CDR1 MGHRA, CDR2 YSYEKL. V lost 3 bases and J 0 bases, leaving 12 bases between the germline ends. The CDR3 DNA follows: TGCGCCAGCAGCCAGTCTCAGGGGAGCTCTGGGGCCAACGTCCTGACTTTC. This gives the protein CASSQSQGSSGANVLTF.

V and J are TRBV15 and TRBJ1-5; a weak D match, TRBD1 (5 bases). The CDR3 is made up of 17 amino acids. Deletions cut 0 bases from V and 3 bases from J, with 15 bases between. Germline loops: CDR1 LNHNV, CDR2 YYDKDF (reference sequence). In nucleotides, the CDR3 is TGTGCCACCAGCAGAGAAAGCGCAGGGAGGAACAATCAGCCCCAGCATTTT. It yields the protein CATSRESAGRNNQPQHF. The full variable domain, with the rest looked up from reference TRBV15 and TRBJ1-5, is DAMVIQNPRYQVTQFGKPVTLSCSQTLNHNVMYWYQQKSSQAPKLLFHYYDKDFNNEADTPDNFQSRRPNTSFCFLDIRSPGLGDTAMYLCATSRESAGRNNQPQHFGDGTRLSIL.

In its sample, this clone was seen once. The V call is TRBV12-3 or TRBV12-4, the J call TRBJ1-6, with D perhaps matching TRBD1 (5 bases). This CDR3 region has 13 residues. The V gene lost 6 bases and the J gene lost 3 bases, with 6 bases spanning the gap. The CDR3 is CASRGDYNSPLHF. In DNA, the CDR3 is TGTGCCAGCAGAGGGGACTATAATTCACCCCTCCACTTT.

The chain recombines TRBV6-5 with TRBJ1-6; D not resolved. V was clipped by 6 bases and J by 2 bases, with 11 bases between them. CDR3 length: 15 residues. Germline V gene data show CDR1 as MNHEY and CDR2 as SVGAGI. The CDR3 is CASSGRATYNSPLHF. CDR3 bases: TGTGCCAGCAGCGGAAGGGCGACCTATAATTCACCCCTCCACTTT.

V and J are TRBV2 and TRBJ2-7; the match to TRBD2 covers 13 bases. V was pared by 5 bases and J by 6 bases, with 10 bases of the junction left unmatched. Germline values: CDR1 SNHLY, CDR2 FYNNEI. This CDR3 spans 16 amino acids. CDR3 nucleotide sequence: TGTGCCAGCAGTTCTCCGGGACTAGCGGGGAGAGGCGAGCAGTACTTC. Translating it yields CASSSPGLAGRGEQYF.

The chain is built from TRBV19 and TRBJ1-1; 8 bases are a match to TRBD1. The CDR3 runs to 16 residues. Germline V gives CDR1 LNHDA, CDR2 SQIVND (reference sequence). V trimming: 6 bases; J trimming: 3 bases; junction bases outside the gene matches: 12. The CDR3 protein is CASRGQGAWVDTEAFF. The CDR3 DNA reads TGTGCCAGTAGAGGACAGGGAGCTTGGGTGGACACTGAAGCTTTCTTT.

J is TRBJ2-6 and V is TRBV15; D uncertain. The CDR3 has 16 residues. Trimming removed 9 bases at V and 0 bases at J, with 15 bases between. Germline lookup yields CDR1 LNHNV and CDR2 YYDKDF (reference sequence). CDR3 DNA: TGTGCCACTATGAAACAGAGGACCTCTGGGGCCAACGTCCTGACTTTC. Protein sequence: CATMKQRTSGANVLTF.

As regards this clone: One end of the junction varies from germline; a read error may be responsible. The J gene is TRBJ1-1, the V gene TRBV10-1, with D perhaps matching TRBD1 (5 bases). This CDR3 has 14 amino acids. Looked up from germline, CDR1 is WNHNN and CDR2 is SYGVQD (reference sequence). The CDR3 protein is CASSASGIGTEASF. CDR3 DNA: TGCGCCAGCAGTGCCTCCGGGATTGGGACTGAAGCTTCCTTT.

In this sample, this clone turned up once. The CDR3 coding sequence is TGTGCCAGCAGCTTACTTCGGGACAGAGGGGCCGAGCAGTACTTC. It is translated as CASSLLRDRGAEQYF. V usage is TRBV11-3 and J usage is TRBJ2-7, with TRBD1 identical over 7 bases. The CDR3 covers 15 residues. Germline trimming cut 2 bases from V and 6 bases from J; bases unmatched to any gene: 10. Germline V gene sequence: CDR1 SGHNT, CDR2 YENEEA.

The gene calls are TRBV3-1 (or the pseudogene TRBV3-2) and TRBJ2-7; D call uncertain. V lost 0 bases and J 12 bases, leaving 15 bases between the germline ends. From germline, CDR1 is LGHDT and CDR2 YNNKEL (reference sequence). The CDR3 covers 13 residues. This chain's CDR3 is CASSQENLARRYF. The CDR3 DNA sequence: TGTGCCAGCAGCCAAGAAAACTTAGCTCGGCGGTACTTC.

The V gene is TRBV5-1, the J gene TRBJ1-3; the D is unclear. The CDR3 extends over 15 amino acids. Trimming stripped 0 bases from V and 3 bases from J, with 10 bases between. Germline V gene data show CDR1 as SGHRS and CDR2 as YFSETQ. This CDR3 is CASSLAMEVGNTIYF. The CDR3 DNA is TGCGCCAGCAGCTTGGCTATGGAGGTTGGAAACACCATATATTTT.

This clone was detected once. This rearrangement joins TRBV6-5 to TRBJ1-2; TRBD1 agrees at 9 bases. Germline V lookup: CDR1 MNHEY, CDR2 SVGAGI. V lost 6 bases, J lost 4 bases, and 9 bases stayed unmatched. The CDR3 spans 15 residues. CDR3: CASRAGTGSIYGYTF. In DNA form, the CDR3 reads TGTGCCAGCAGGGCTGGGACAGGGTCGATCTATGGCTACACCTTC.

The chain links TRBV18 to TRBJ2-5, with D unresolved. Per germline, CDR1 KGHSH and CDR2 LQKENI. V was clipped by 3 bases and J by 1 base, with 9 bases between them. This CDR3 is 14 amino acids long. The CDR3 DNA reads as TGTGCCAGCTCACCTCTCCAGGTCCAAGAGACCCAGTACTTC. Protein product: CASSPLQVQETQYF.

V and J are TRBV11-3 and TRBJ2-7; weak D call: TRBD2 (5 bases). The CDR3 consists of 14 residues. The V gene lost 6 bases and the J gene lost 1 base, with 13 bases spanning the gap. CDR1 SGHNT and CDR2 YENEEA come from the germline V gene. Here the CDR3 DNA reads TGTGCCAGCAGACCCCGGGGAAGTTCCTACGAGCAGTACTTC. It yields the protein CASRPRGSSYEQYF. The entire variable domain, with the rest obtained from reference TRBV11-3 and TRBJ2-7, is as follows: EAGVVQSPRYKIIEKKQPVAFWCNPISGHNTLYWYLQNLGQGPELLIRYENEEAVDDSQLPKDRFSAERLKGVDSTLKIQPAELGDSAVYLCASRPRGSSYEQYFGPGTRLTVT.

This clone was counted a single time. This chain links TRBV6-5 with TRBJ2-5; 7 nucleotides align to TRBD2. The germline V gene has CDR1 MNHEY and CDR2 SVGAGI. V was pared by 6 bases and J by 0 bases, with 7 bases of the junction left unmatched. CDR3 length: 15 amino acids. The CDR3 nucleotides read TGTGCCAGCAGCGCCCAGCGGGGACACCAAGAGACCCAGTACTTC. Amino acid sequence: CASSAQRGHQETQYF.

This clone was seen a few times. V and J are TRBV5-1 and TRBJ1-5, with no clear D. The CDR3 covers 13 residues. V lost 2 bases and J 7 bases, leaving 10 bases between the germline ends. CDR1 and CDR2 (germline): SGHRS, YFSETQ. The CDR3 DNA reads TGCGCCAGCAGCTTCGGGGATGGGCAGCCCCAGCATTTT. Residues: CASSFGDGQPQHF.

The chain recombines TRBV5-5 with TRBJ1-1, with a weak D call TRBD1 (6 bases). This CDR3 spans 13 amino acids. The germline V gene encodes CDR1 SGHKS and CDR2 YYEKEE (reference sequence). Trimming cost V 4 bases and J 4 bases, with 11 bases left between them. The CDR3 protein is CASSQTGSTEAFF. Here the CDR3 DNA reads TGTGCCAGCAGCCAAACAGGGAGCACTGAAGCTTTCTTT.

The rearrangement joins TRBV5-8 to TRBJ2-1, with unresolved D. The CDR3 is 13 residues long. Germline V lookup: CDR1 SGHTS, CDR2 YDEGEE. V was pared by 2 bases and J by 4 bases, with 7 bases between. CDR3 sequence reads: CASSFGKYNEQFF. The CDR3 DNA is TGTGCCAGCAGCTTCGGCAAGTACAATGAGCAGTTCTTC.

The rearrangement uses TRBV23-1 and TRBJ2-7; 8 positions match TRBD1. TRBV23-1 is an open reading frame, and its role is uncertain. V dropped 5 bases and J dropped 7; count of bases not matched to a gene: 19. CDR3 length: 17 residues. CDR3 amino acids: CASSMKQGASPLWEQYF. The DNA for the CDR3 is TGCGCCAGCAGTATGAAGCAGGGGGCAAGCCCTTTGTGGGAGCAGTACTTC.

In its sample, this clone was seen a few times. This chain joins TRBV7-9 and TRBJ1-2, with D possibly matching TRBD1 (6 bases). Trimming stripped 5 bases from V and 4 bases from J, with 17 bases between. CDR3 length: 15 amino acids. CDR1 is SEHNR, CDR2 FQNEAQ, per germline (reference sequence). The CDR3 nucleotides are TGTGCCAGCAGCGCGCAAGGGGGACTGCGCTATGGCTACACCTTC. Residues: CASSAQGGLRYGYTF.

The gene calls are TRBV18 and TRBJ2-5; D is ambiguous. Trimming took 4 bases from V and 7 from J, leaving 28 bases between them. The CDR3 runs to 18 residues. The V gene's germline CDR1 is KGHSH and CDR2 LQKENI. The CDR3 nucleotides are TGTGCCAGCTCACAATACAAGCCCGCAAGTCGTATTACGGTGACCCAGTACTTC. It codes for CASSQYKPASRITVTQYF.

The chain has TRBV13 and TRBJ1-2, with D perhaps TRBD1 (5 bases). The CDR3 length is 14 residues. Germline CDR1 is PRHDT and CDR2 is FYEKMQ (reference sequence). The germline V and J ends were trimmed by 5 bases and 8 bases, with 18 bases remaining between them. CDR3 nucleotides: TGTGCCAGCAGCACACCGGGGGGGGAAAAGGGCTACACCTTC. Its protein is CASSTPGGEKGYTF.

This rearrangement joins TRBV5-1 to TRBJ2-5; TRBD1 agrees at 7 bases. CDR3 length equals 16 residues. The V gene end was trimmed by 5 bases and the J gene end by 1 base; junction bases not matched to a gene: 11. Looked up from germline, CDR1 is SGHRS and CDR2 is YFSETQ. The CDR3 reads CASSPSGTAFQETQYF. The CDR3, as DNA: TGCGCCAGCAGTCCTTCCGGGACAGCGTTCCAAGAGACCCAGTACTTC.

This clone was picked up many times. V usage is TRBV6-4 and J usage is TRBJ1-2; the D gene is possibly TRBD1 (5 bases). V gave up 9 bases and J gave up 0 bases, with 11 bases separating them. Germline values: CDR1 MRHNA, CDR2 SNTAGT. The CDR3 is 13 residues long. CDR3 nucleotide sequence: TGTGCCAGGGACAAGGGGCCTAACTATGGCTACACCTTC. Its translation: CARDKGPNYGYTF.

The rearrangement joins TRBV12-5 to TRBJ2-2, with D possibly TRBD1 on 5 matching bases. This CDR3 contains 16 residues. V lost 8 bases, J lost 7 bases, and 23 bases lay in between. Germline-derived CDR1 and CDR2 are LGHNT and FRNRAP. Here the CDR3 DNA reads TGTGCTAGTTGCTCATGGGGCCTCGGTCGGGTCGGGGAGCTGTTTTTT. Amino acids: CASCSWGLGRVGELFF.

The rearrangement uses TRBV2 and TRBJ1-2; tentative D call: TRBD1 (5 bases). The germline V gene encodes CDR1 SNHLY and CDR2 FYNNEI. The CDR3 has 14 amino acids. Trimming took 3 bases from V and 4 from J, leaving 12 bases between them. The CDR3: CASSEAGGAYGYTF. CDR3 bases: TGTGCCAGCAGTGAGGCGGGGGGAGCCTATGGCTACACCTTC. Using reference TRBV2 and TRBJ1-2 for the parts outside the CDR3, the full variable domain is EPEVTQTPSHQVTQMGQEVILRCVPISNHLYFYWYRQILGQKVEFLVSFYNNEISEKSEIFDDQFSVERPDGSNFTLKIRSTKLEDSAMYFCASSEAGGAYGYTFGSGTRLTVV.